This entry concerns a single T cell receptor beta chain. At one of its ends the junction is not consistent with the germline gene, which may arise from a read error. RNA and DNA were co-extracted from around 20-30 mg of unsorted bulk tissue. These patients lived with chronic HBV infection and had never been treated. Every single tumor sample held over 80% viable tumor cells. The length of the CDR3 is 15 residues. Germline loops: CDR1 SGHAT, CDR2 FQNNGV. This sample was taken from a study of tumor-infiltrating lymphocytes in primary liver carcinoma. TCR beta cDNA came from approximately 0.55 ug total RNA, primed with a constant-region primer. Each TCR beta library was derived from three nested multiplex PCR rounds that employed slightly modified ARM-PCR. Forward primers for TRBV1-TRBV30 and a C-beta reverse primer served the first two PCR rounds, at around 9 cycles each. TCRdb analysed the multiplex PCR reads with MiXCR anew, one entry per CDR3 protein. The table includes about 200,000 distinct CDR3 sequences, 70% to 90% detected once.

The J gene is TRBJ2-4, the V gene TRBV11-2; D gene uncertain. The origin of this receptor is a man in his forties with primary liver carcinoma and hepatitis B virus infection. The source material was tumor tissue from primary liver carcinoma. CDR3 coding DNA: TGTACCAGCAGCACTTCGGCGGTAGCCCAAAACATTCAGTACTTC. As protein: CTSSTSAVAQNIQYF.